This T cell receptor (beta chain) is from a study of shared clonotypes between healthy human individuals. Findings and limits, study-wide: For naive CD4 cells, around 5.1% of clonotypes were shared across several donors.

Germline loops: CDR1 MNHEY, CDR2 SVGAGI. Deletions cut 2 bases from V and 5 bases from J, with 12 bases between. CDR3 length equals 14 residues. Comments on this clone: No antigen is known for it.

Libraries were prepared by immunoSEQ multiplex PCR; TCRdb keeps only in-frame clonotypes and omits some of them. The sample carries roughly 2.2 million clones, approximately 95% recorded once. Division of CD4+ cells produced a CD45RA+ naive subset and a CD45RA-negative memory subset. This clonotype was obtained from a young man in good health. Some clones in this sample may be carry-over from other donors' samples. The sample was naive CD4+ T cells from PBMCs. Subset specified: CD45RA+ positively selected. The chain carries TRBV6-5 and TRBJ1-1; perhaps TRBD1 as D (5 bases). CDR3 sequence: CASSYRGISTEAFF. In nucleotides, the CDR3 is TGTGCCAGCAGTTACCGGGGGATTAGTACTGAAGCTTTCTTT.